This T cell receptor beta chain stems from a study of human T cells and chemical hapten exposure. At the level of the study: Diphenylcyclopropenone, dosed weekly to the scalp, was given to patients throughout the approximately 23-week study.

TCRdb processed the RACE reads anew with MiXCR; each CDR3 protein has one entry. This table holds tens of thousands of distinct CDR3 sequences, around 15% found once. Per the germline V gene, CDR1 is KGHSH and CDR2 is LQKENI. V lost 1 base and J lost 6, with 11 bases in between. The CDR3 runs to 14 residues. Turning to this clonotype: What it binds is not known.

General study findings and limits: There was alopecia in the donors, so their immune response may differ from that of healthy people. The number of TCRs over 1 in 1000 frequency stayed unchanged after DPC.

Regarding time point: pre-sensitization, week 0. As for treatment: therapeutic diphenylcyclopropenone sensitization with weekly scalp DPC. This sequence was found in a woman aged 45-60 years with alopecia areata. Some clones in this sample may be carry-over from other donors' samples. The chain joins TRBV18 to TRBJ2-3; no definite D call. The starting material was whole blood, obtained in connection with sensitization to the hapten diphenylcyclopropenone (DPC). The CDR3 nucleotides read TGTGCCAGCTCACCACTCGAGGCTTTGGATACGCAGTATTTT. It translates to CASSPLEALDTQYF.